This entry lists 16 T cell receptor beta chains sequenced from one sample in a study of OX40 agonist ivuxolimab in advanced cancers. Clones were read by immunoSEQ multiplex PCR, and TCRdb kept only the in-frame ones, dropping some. The profile shows around 31,000 clones, around nine tenths of them singletons. The sample in question was CD4+ or CD8+ T cells sorted from blood, obtained in a trial of the OX40 agonist ivuxolimab. The receptors come from an adult with an advanced solid tumor such as melanoma, head and neck, liver or kidney cancer.

The chain is built from TRBV6-1 and TRBJ2-7; 7 positions agree with TRBD1. The CDR3 is 14 amino acids. Unmatched junction bases numbered 7, after V lost 4 bases and J lost 4 bases. Germline loops: CDR1 MNHNS, CDR2 SASEGT. The CDR3: CASSGRDSLYEQYF. CDR3 coding DNA: TGTGCCAGCAGTGGCCGGGACAGCTTGTACGAGCAGTACTTC.

The V and J genes are TRBV10-2 and TRBJ2-1, with 8 positions matching TRBD2. J lost 7 bases, V lost 5 bases, and 4 bases had no gene match. This CDR3 spans 13 amino acids. Germline-derived CDR1 and CDR2 are WSHSY and SAAADI. The CDR3 loop reads CASSSGGGNEQFF. The CDR3 nucleotides are TGCGCCAGCAGTTCCGGGGGGGGGAATGAGCAGTTCTTC.

The V and J genes are TRBV5-1 and TRBJ2-1, with D tentatively TRBD1 (5 bases). The CDR3 is made up of 16 amino acids. CDR1 and CDR2 from the germline V gene are SGHRS and YFSETQ. The ends were cut back, 0 bases at V and 4 bases at J, with 14 bases in the middle. The CDR3 DNA reads as TGCGCCAGCAGCTTGGCCTCGCCGACAGCGTACAATGAGCAGTTCTTC. It yields the protein CASSLASPTAYNEQFF.

The rearrangement uses TRBV27 and TRBJ2-7; TRBD2 aligns across 13 bases. Germline CDR1 is MNHEY and CDR2 is SMNVEV (reference sequence). This CDR3 comprises 14 residues. Unmatched junction bases numbered 3, after V lost 6 bases and J lost 4 bases. The CDR3: CASRMTSGRYEQYF. DNA for the CDR3: TGTGCCAGCAGGATGACTAGCGGGAGGTACGAGCAGTACTTC.

The V call is TRBV19, the J call TRBJ2-7, with D unresolved. This CDR3 is built from 15 residues. Germline V gene data show CDR1 as LNHDA and CDR2 as SQIVND (reference sequence). V lost 6 bases and J 7 bases, leaving 22 bases between the germline ends. As DNA, the CDR3 is TGTGCCAGTAGCTACTCACGGGTTACCCCCAGGGAGCAGTACTTC. Translating gives CASSYSRVTPREQYF.

The V call is TRBV7-2, the J call TRBJ2-4, with 13 nucleotides matching TRBD2. V lost 3 bases to trimming and J lost 8 bases; unmatched junction nucleotides: 7. Germline V lookup: CDR1 SGHTA, CDR2 FQGNSA. The CDR3 has 16 amino acids. DNA for the CDR3: TGTGCCAGCAGCTTGGAACTAGCGGGAGGGCCTGACATTCAGTACTTC. This translates into CASSLELAGGPDIQYF. Looking up the rest from reference TRBV7-2 and TRBJ2-4 gives the full variable domain: GAGVSQSPSNKVTEKGKDVELRCDPISGHTALYWYRQSLGQGLEFLIYFQGNSAPDKSGLPSDRFSAERTGGSVSTLTIQRTQQEDSAVYLCASSLELAGGPDIQYFGAGTRLSVL.

The V call is TRBV27, the J call TRBJ2-1; 8 bases align to TRBD1. With V trimmed by 3 bases and J by 8 bases, 6 bases remained unmatched. CDR1 is MNHEY, CDR2 SMNVEV, per germline (reference sequence). This CDR3 comprises 14 residues. CDR3 bases: TGTGCCAGCAGTTTTAGGACAGGGACCCATGAGCAGTTCTTC. This encodes CASSFRTGTHEQFF.

The V call is TRBV4-1, the J call TRBJ2-2; the match to TRBD2 covers 12 bases. CDR1 is MGHRA and CDR2 is YSYEKL in the germline V gene. The CDR3 is 18 amino acids. The ends lost 4 bases at V and 1 base at J; junction bases unmatched: 7. CDR3 bases: TGCGCCAGCAGCCGCTATGAGACTAGCGGGGGGAACACCGGGGAGCTGTTTTTT. It yields the protein CASSRYETSGGNTGELFF.

The chain is built from TRBV28 and TRBJ1-1; D is uncertain. This CDR3 is built from 12 residues. CDR1 MDHEN and CDR2 SYDVKM come from the germline V gene. V was pared by 8 bases and J by 0 bases, with 7 bases between. The CDR3 loop reads CASGEVNTEAFF. CDR3 sequence (DNA): TGTGCCAGCGGTGAGGTGAACACTGAAGCTTTCTTT.

The chain is built from TRBV5-4 and TRBJ1-3; 9 nucleotides match TRBD1. CDR3 length: 15 amino acids. Germline V lookup: CDR1 SGHNT, CDR2 YYREEE (reference sequence). V was clipped by 0 bases and J by 2 bases; unmatched bases: 0. For the CDR3, the DNA is TGTGCCAGCAGCTTGGGACAGGGGGCTGGAAACACCATATATTTT. This encodes CASSLGQGAGNTIYF.

V and J are TRBV5-6 and TRBJ2-1, with D unclear. This CDR3 region has 14 residues. Looked up from germline, CDR1 is SGHDT and CDR2 is YYEEEE. V lost 4 bases, J lost 7 bases, and 15 bases lay in between. DNA of the CDR3: TGTGCCAGCAGCATCGGGCTCGGCAATAATGAGCAGTTCTTC. Its translation: CASSIGLGNNEQFF.

This chain uses TRBV5-5 with TRBJ2-7; 9 bases map to TRBD2. J lost 5 bases, V lost 7 bases, and 16 bases had no gene match. The germline V gene has CDR1 SGHKS and CDR2 YYEKEE (reference sequence). The CDR3 contains 16 residues. DNA of the CDR3: TGTGCCAGCGGGAACCGGACCAGCGGGAGGCGGAACGAGCAGTACTTC. Translated, it gives CASGNRTSGRRNEQYF.

V and J are TRBV9 and TRBJ2-5, with TRBD2 matching over 15 bases. There are 19 residues in the CDR3. Unmatched junction bases numbered 9, after V lost 3 bases and J lost 0 bases. Germline-derived CDR1 and CDR2 are SGDLS and YYNGEE. CDR3 DNA sequence: TGTGCCAGCAGCGCCGGACTAGCGGGAGGGCGAAAATACCAAGAGACCCAGTACTTC. Its translation: CASSAGLAGGRKYQETQYF.

This chain connects TRBV7-3 to TRBJ2-2; 7 bases are shared with TRBD1. The CDR3 spans 16 residues. Looked up from germline, CDR1 is SGHTA and CDR2 is FQGTGA. V gave up 5 bases and J gave up 6 bases; unmatched junction bases: 12. CDR3 protein: CASSPSPTGVAGELFF. DNA of the CDR3: TGTGCCAGCAGCCCGAGTCCAACAGGGGTCGCCGGGGAGCTGTTTTTT.

The chain employs TRBV7-7 and TRBJ2-1; D call uncertain. The germline V gene has CDR1 SSHAT and CDR2 FNYEAQ (reference sequence). Trimming removed 2 bases from V and 4 bases from J, with 6 bases in between. The CDR3 contains 13 residues. In nucleotides, the CDR3 is TGTGCCAGCAGCTTATGGGGATACAATGAGCAGTTCTTC. Translated: CASSLWGYNEQFF.

This clone has a single count. The chain employs TRBV19 and TRBJ2-2; tentatively, D is TRBD2 (9 bases). Trimming pared 5 bases from V and 7 bases from J, leaving 17 bases between. The V gene's germline CDR1 is LNHDA and CDR2 SQIVND (reference sequence). CDR3 length equals 15 residues. The CDR3 is CASSLLAGQDGELFF. CDR3 nucleotides: TGTGCCAGTAGTTTGCTAGCGGGACAGGACGGGGAGCTGTTTTTT.